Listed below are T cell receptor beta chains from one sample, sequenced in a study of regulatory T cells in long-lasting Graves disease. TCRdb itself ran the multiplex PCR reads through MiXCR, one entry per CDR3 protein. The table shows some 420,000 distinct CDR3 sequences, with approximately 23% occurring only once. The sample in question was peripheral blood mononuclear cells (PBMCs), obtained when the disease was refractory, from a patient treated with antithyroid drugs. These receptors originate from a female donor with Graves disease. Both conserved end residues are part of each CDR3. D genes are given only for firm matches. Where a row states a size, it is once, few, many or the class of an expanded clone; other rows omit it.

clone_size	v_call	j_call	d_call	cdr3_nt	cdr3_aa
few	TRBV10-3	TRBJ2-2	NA	TGTGCCATCGAGGGGGACACCGGGGAGCTGTTTTTT	CAIEGDTGELFF
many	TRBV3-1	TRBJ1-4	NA	TGTGCCAGCAGCCACAGGGGCGAAAAACTGTTTTTT	CASSHRGEKLFF
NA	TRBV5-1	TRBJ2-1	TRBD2	TGCGCCAGCAGCTCCTTCCCAAGGCTAGCGGGAGAATATCGGCAGTTCTTC	CASSSFPRLAGEYRQFF
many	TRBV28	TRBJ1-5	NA	TGTGCCAGCAGTCTCCCAGGACCGAGAAGCAATCAGCCCCAGCATTTT	CASSLPGPRSNQPQHF
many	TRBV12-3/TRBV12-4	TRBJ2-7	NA	TGTGCCAGCAGTTTAGACCGGACAGTTACCTACGAGCAGTACTTC	CASSLDRTVTYEQYF
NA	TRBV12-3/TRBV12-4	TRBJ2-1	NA	TGTGCCAGCAGTTACTCCCGCGCTAACAATGAGCAGTTCTTC	CASSYSRANNEQFF
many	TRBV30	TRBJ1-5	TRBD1	TGTGCCTGGAGTGTACAGGGGGAAGGAGGGCAGCCCCAGCATTTT	CAWSVQGEGGQPQHF
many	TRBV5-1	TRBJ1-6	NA	TGCGCCAGCAGGTACGGGGAGACTTCACCCCTCCACTTT	CASRYGETSPLHF
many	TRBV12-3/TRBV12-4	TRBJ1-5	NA	TGTGCCAGCAGTGCCCTAGGGAATCTGGGCAATCAGCCCCAGCATTTT	CASSALGNLGNQPQHF
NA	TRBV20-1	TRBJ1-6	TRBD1	TGCAGTGCTAGAGATCAGGGGGTAGAATCACCCCTCCACTTT	CSARDQGVESPLHF
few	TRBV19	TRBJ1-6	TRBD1	TGTGCCAGTAGTACTTCCCGGGACAGATATTCACCCCTCCACTTT	CASSTSRDRYSPLHF
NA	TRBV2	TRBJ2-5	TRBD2	TGTGCCGGCGGCCGAGGGACTAGCCGGGAGACCCAGTACTTC	CAGGRGTSRETQYF
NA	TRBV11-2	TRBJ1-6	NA	TGTGCCAGCAGCTTAGTCATTAGGGGCTATAATTCACCCCTCCACTTT	CASSLVIRGYNSPLHF
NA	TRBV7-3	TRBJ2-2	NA	TGTGCCAGCAGCTTCTATTCCGGGGAGCTGTTTTTT	CASSFYSGELFF
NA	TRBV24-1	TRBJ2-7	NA	TGTGCCACCAAGGCGGACTCCTACGAGCAGTACTTC	CATKADSYEQYF
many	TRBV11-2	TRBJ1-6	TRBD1	TGTGCCAGCAGCTTACAGGGGGCTTTCAATTCACCCCTCCACTTT	CASSLQGAFNSPLHF
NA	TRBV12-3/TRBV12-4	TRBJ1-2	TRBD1	TGTGCCAGCAGTTTAACGCGGCAGGGGGCCGCGTCCTATGGCTACACCTTC	CASSLTRQGAASYGYTF
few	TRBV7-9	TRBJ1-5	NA	TGTGCCAGCAGCGCCTATTCAGGGCACCCCCAGCATTTT	CASSAYSGHPQHF
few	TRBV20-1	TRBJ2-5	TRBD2	TGCAGTGCTAGAGGGGGTAGCGGGGGTAGTGAAACCCAGTACTTC	CSARGGSGGSETQYF
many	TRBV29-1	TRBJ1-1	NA	TGCAGCGTCCCGATGGGGACTGAAGCTTTCTTT	CSVPMGTEAFF
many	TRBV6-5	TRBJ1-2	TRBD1	TGTGCCAGCAGTTATTGGAAGGGGGCGGTACGTGGCTACACCTTC	CASSYWKGAVRGYTF
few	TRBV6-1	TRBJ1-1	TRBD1	TGTGCCAGCAACACGCAGGGGGGAGACACTGAAGCTTTCTTT	CASNTQGGDTEAFF
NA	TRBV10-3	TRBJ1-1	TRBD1	TGTGCCATCAGTAGACAGGGGTTGAACACTGAAGCTTTCTTT	CAISRQGLNTEAFF
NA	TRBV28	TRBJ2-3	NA	TGTGCCAGCAGGGAGGGATCCACAGATACGCAGTATTTT	CASREGSTDTQYF